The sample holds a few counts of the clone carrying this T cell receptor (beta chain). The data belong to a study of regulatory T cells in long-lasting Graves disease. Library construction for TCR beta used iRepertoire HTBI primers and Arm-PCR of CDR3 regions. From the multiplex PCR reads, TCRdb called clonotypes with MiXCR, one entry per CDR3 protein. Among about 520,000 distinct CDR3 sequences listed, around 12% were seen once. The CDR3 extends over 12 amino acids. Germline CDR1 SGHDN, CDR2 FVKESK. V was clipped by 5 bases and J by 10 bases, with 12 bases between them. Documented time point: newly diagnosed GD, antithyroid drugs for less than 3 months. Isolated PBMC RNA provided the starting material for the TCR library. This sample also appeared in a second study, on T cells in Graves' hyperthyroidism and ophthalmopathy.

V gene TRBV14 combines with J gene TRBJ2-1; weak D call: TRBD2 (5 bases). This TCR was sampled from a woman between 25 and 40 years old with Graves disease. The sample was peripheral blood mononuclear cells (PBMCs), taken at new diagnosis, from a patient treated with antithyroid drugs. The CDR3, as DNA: TGTGCCAGCAGCTACCTCTGGGAGGAGCAGTTCTTC. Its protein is CASSYLWEEQFF. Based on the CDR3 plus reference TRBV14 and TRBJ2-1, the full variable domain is EAGVTQFPSHSVIEKGQTVTLRCDPISGHDNLYWYRRVMGKEIKFLLHFVKESKQDESGMPNNRFLAERTGGTYSTLKVQPAELEDSGVYFCASSYLWEEQFFGPGTRLTVL.